These 3 T cell receptor beta chains were sequenced from one sample in a study of shared clonotypes between healthy human individuals. The assay was immunoSEQ multiplex PCR, and TCRdb's table has in-frame clones only and misses some. The table has millions of clones, approximately 95% seen once; the top ten hold 0.35% to 0.5%. The sequenced material came from naive CD4+ T cells from PBMCs. The subset denotes: CD45RA+ positively selected. Source of these receptors: a man aged 18 to 30 in good health. Some clones in this sample may be carry-over from other donors' samples.

Details on this clone: Other DNA sequences in this specimen translate into the identical CDR3. The chain recombines TRBV7-9 with TRBJ2-5, with 8 bases matching TRBD2. V was clipped by 1 base and J by 3 bases; unmatched bases: 4. Germline V gene lookup returns CDR1 SEHNR and CDR2 FQNEAQ (reference sequence). This CDR3 has 15 residues. The CDR3 coding sequence is TGTGCCAGCAGCTTAGTGCCAGCGGGAGAAGAGACCCAGTACTTC. It codes for CASSLVPAGEETQYF.

V and J are TRBV5-4 and TRBJ2-1; possibly TRBD2 for D (6 bases). V was shortened by 2 bases and J by 7 bases, with 7 bases between the two germline ends. Germline V CDR1 and CDR2: SGHNT, YYREEE (reference sequence). The CDR3 runs 12 residues. The CDR3 DNA is TGTGCCAGCAGCTTCCGGGGGAATGAGCAGTTCTTC. This sequence encodes CASSFRGNEQFF.

The J gene is TRBJ2-5, the V gene TRBV2, with a tentative D call TRBD1 (5 bases). This CDR3 has 13 amino acids. Germline CDR1 reads SNHLY; CDR2 reads FYNNEI. The V and J ends lost 5 bases and 2 bases respectively, with 9 bases between them. In nucleotides, the CDR3 is TGTGCCAGCAGTCGTAACAGGCAAGAGACCCAGTACTTC. Its protein product is CASSRNRQETQYF.